What follows are 20 T cell receptor beta chains derived from one specimen sequenced in a study of T cells after posttransplantation cyclophosphamide. Profiled with immunoSEQ multiplex PCR; TCRdb holds only in-frame clones, not every one. Seen here are 8,000 to 9,000 clones, more than 70% observed once, and the top ten hold 20% to 25%. Busulfan-fludarabine conditioning, marrow transplant, and cyclophosphamide on days +3 and +4 were administered. The specimen comprised PBMCs, sampled after allogeneic stem cell transplant with posttransplant cyclophosphamide. Every receptor here comes from a female patient aged 35-55 years who received an allogeneic stem cell transplant from an unrelated donor, was CMV-positive, and had no GVHD. Some T cells may be the graft donor's.

This chain connects TRBV7-3 to TRBJ2-1; possible D gene TRBD2, 5 bases. The V end lost 5 bases, the J end lost 9 bases, and 11 bases lay between the germline ends. Germline CDR1 SGHTA, CDR2 FQGTGA. This CDR3 is built from 12 residues. CDR3 region: CASSIPGTEQFF. In DNA form, the CDR3 reads TGTGCCAGCAGCATTCCGGGAACTGAGCAGTTCTTC.

The chain has TRBV5-8 and TRBJ2-4, with TRBD2 identical over 10 bases. CDR3 size: 15 residues. CDR1 SGHTS and CDR2 YDEGEE come from the germline V gene. The V and J ends lost 4 bases and 3 bases, in that order; junction bases with no gene match: 4. The CDR3 protein is CASSPRTSGKNIQYF. For the CDR3, the DNA is TGTGCCAGCAGCCCGCGGACTAGCGGCAAAAACATTCAGTACTTC.

On this clone: The identical CDR3 is also encoded by other nucleotide sequences in the sample. The gene calls are TRBV30 and TRBJ1-6; D is uncertain. This CDR3 is built from 12 residues. CDR1 and CDR2 from the germline V gene are GTSNPN and SVGIG (reference sequence). The V gene lost 3 bases and the J gene lost 13 bases, with 13 bases spanning the gap. The CDR3 DNA reads as TGTGCCTGGAGAGAGGTGTACTCCCCCCTCCACTTT. Residues: CAWREVYSPLHF.

The chain recombines TRBV19 with TRBJ2-1; weak D call: TRBD2 (6 bases). Germline CDR1 and CDR2: LNHDA and SQIVND (reference sequence). The CDR3 sequence is 14 residues long. V was pared by 3 bases and J by 6 bases, with 12 bases between. CDR3 sequence reads: CASSMGDFSNEQFF. For the CDR3, the DNA is TGTGCCAGTAGTATGGGGGACTTCTCCAATGAGCAGTTCTTC.

This chain connects TRBV9 to TRBJ2-7; 10 nucleotides line up with TRBD1. With 0 bases clipped from V and 2 bases from J, the junction kept 8 bases outside the gene matches. The CDR3 totals 17 residues. Germline CDR1 is SGDLS and CDR2 is YYNGEE. The CDR3 DNA follows: TGTGCCAGCAGCGTAGCTCGGCTGACAGGGGGCCCCTACGAGCAGTACTTC. Its protein is CASSVARLTGGPYEQYF.

In this sample, this clone turned up a few times. The chain combines TRBV6-1 with TRBJ1-1; D uncertain. The CDR3 length is 15 residues. Per the germline V gene, CDR1 is MNHNS and CDR2 is SASEGT. The ends were cut back, 6 bases at V and 0 bases at J, with 14 bases in the middle. The CDR3 protein is CASRFGDVVNTEAFF. In DNA form, the CDR3 reads TGTGCCAGCAGGTTCGGGGATGTTGTGAACACTGAAGCTTTCTTT.

This sequence joins TRBV7-9 and TRBJ2-7, with D uncertain. This CDR3 is built from 12 residues. V was pared by 3 bases and J by 6 bases, with 9 bases between. CDR1 is SEHNR and CDR2 is FQNEAQ in the germline V gene (reference sequence). DNA for the CDR3: TGTGCCAGCAGCTTCGACATTGCCGAGCAGTACTTC. Translating it yields CASSFDIAEQYF.

V is TRBV7-9 and J is TRBJ2-3; 12 positions match TRBD1. Germline CDR1 is SEHNR and CDR2 is FQNEAQ (reference sequence). J lost 2 bases, V lost 5 bases, and 8 bases had no gene match. There are 17 residues in the CDR3. The CDR3 DNA sequence: TGTGCCAGCAGCCTCGGGACAGGGGGCTTCGACACAGATACGCAGTATTTT. Residues: CASSLGTGGFDTDTQYF.

This clone has a handful of counts. The genes are TRBV9 and TRBJ2-3; weak D call: TRBD2 (5 bases). From germline, CDR1 is SGDLS and CDR2 YYNGEE. V shed 3 bases and J shed 1 base, with 9 bases lying between them. The CDR3 is 14 amino acids. CDR3 sequence reads: CASSDSGRTDTQYF. The CDR3 DNA reads TGTGCCAGCAGCGACAGCGGACGCACAGATACGCAGTATTTT. The full variable domain, rest sourced from reference TRBV9 and TRBJ2-3, is DSGVTQTPKHLITATGQRVTLRCSPRSGDLSVYWYQQSLDQGLQFLIQYYNGEERAKGNILERFSAQQFPDLHSELNLSSLELGDSALYFCASSDSGRTDTQYFGPGTRLTVL.

V is TRBV2 and J is TRBJ2-1; the match to TRBD2 covers 8 bases. In germline, CDR1 is SNHLY, CDR2 FYNNEI. This CDR3 has 15 residues. Unmatched junction bases numbered 13, after V lost 7 bases and J lost 8 bases. The DNA of the CDR3 is TGTGCCAGCACCCAATTCGGGGGGGCGGTAGATGAGCAGTTCTTC. Translating it yields CASTQFGGAVDEQFF.

V and J are TRBV5-1 and TRBJ1-1; D might be TRBD1 (5 bases). V shed 2 bases and J shed 7 bases, with 12 bases lying between them. This CDR3 has 13 amino acids. Germline values: CDR1 SGHRS, CDR2 YFSETQ. This CDR3 reads CASSFRGQGEAFF. CDR3 coding DNA: TGCGCCAGCAGCTTCCGCGGCCAGGGTGAAGCTTTCTTT. Complete variable domain (other parts from reference TRBV5-1 and TRBJ1-1): KAGVTQTPRYLIKTRGQQVTLSCSPISGHRSVSWYQQTPGQGLQFLFEYFSETQRNKGNFPGRFSGRQFSNSRSEMNVSTLELGDSALYLCASSFRGQGEAFFGQGTRLTVV.

This chain uses TRBV6-6 with TRBJ2-7, with 9 bases that match TRBD1. The germline CDR1 and CDR2 sequences are MNHNY and SVGAGI (reference sequence). V lost 2 bases to trimming and J lost 9 bases; unmatched junction nucleotides: 11. This CDR3 comprises 15 residues. The CDR3 DNA follows: TGTGCCAGCAGTTACGTCACCGGGACAGGGCGCGCGCAGTACTTC. Its protein product is CASSYVTGTGRAQYF.

This rearrangement joins TRBV10-3 to TRBJ2-5; TRBD1 might be the D (5 bases). Germline V CDR1 and CDR2: ENHRY, SYGVKD. The CDR3 is 14 amino acids. V was cut by 6 bases and J by 4 bases, with 15 bases left in between. The CDR3 is CAISPDRLTETQYF. DNA for the CDR3: TGTGCCATCAGCCCAGACAGATTGACAGAGACCCAGTACTTC.

The J gene is TRBJ1-3, the V gene TRBV11-2; no clear D gene. Germline CDR1 is SGHAT and CDR2 is FQNNGV. The CDR3 totals 14 residues. Trimming left V 5 bases short and J 9 bases short, with 17 bases between. The CDR3 DNA is TGTGCCAGCAGCCCGCGGTCAGCAAGTAGCACCATATATTTT. Residues: CASSPRSASSTIYF.

CDR3 sequence: CASSLDSQHSYTF. The CDR3 DNA reads TGTGCCAGCAGCCTAGACAGCCAGCACAGCTACACCTTC. The rearrangement links TRBV7-9 to TRBJ1-2; possible D gene TRBD1, 5 bases. The CDR3 consists of 13 residues. The germline CDR1 and CDR2 sequences are SEHNR and FQNEAQ (reference sequence). V was shortened by 5 bases and J by 9 bases, with 16 bases between the two germline ends.

The J gene is TRBJ2-1, the V gene TRBV15; 13 bases line up with TRBD2. With 0 bases clipped from V and 3 bases from J, the junction kept 2 bases outside the gene matches. The CDR3 contains 17 residues. The germline V gene encodes CDR1 LNHNV and CDR2 YYDKDF (reference sequence). The CDR3 coding sequence is TGTGCCACCAGCAGAGATTGGACTAGCGGGGGCTACAATGAGCAGTTCTTC. This encodes CATSRDWTSGGYNEQFF.

The genes are TRBV30 and TRBJ1-4, with unresolved D. The V and J ends lost 2 bases and 4 bases respectively, with 11 bases between them. Per the germline V gene, CDR1 is GTSNPN and CDR2 is SVGIG (reference sequence). The CDR3 sequence is 14 residues long. The CDR3 here is CAWSSGANNEKLFF. CDR3 sequence (DNA): TGTGCCTGGAGTTCTGGTGCGAATAATGAAAAACTGTTTTTT.

The V call is TRBV5-1, the J call TRBJ2-3; 8 nucleotides align to TRBD2. Germline CDR1 reads SGHRS; CDR2 reads YFSETQ. V gave up 5 bases and J gave up 2 bases; unmatched junction bases: 13. The length of the CDR3 is 17 residues. The CDR3 DNA sequence: TGCGCCAGCAGTCTACCGGGGGTAGCGGGGATCACAGATACGCAGTATTTT. The encoded protein is CASSLPGVAGITDTQYF.

This chain links TRBV7-9 with TRBJ2-3, with 12 bases matching TRBD2. Looked up from germline, CDR1 is SEHNR and CDR2 is FQNEAQ (reference sequence). J was trimmed by 1 base and V by 3 bases; bases with no gene match: 2. The CDR3 runs to 16 residues. The CDR3 coding sequence is TGTGCCAGCAGCTTTCGGACTAGCGGGGGCACAGATACGCAGTATTTT. Its translation is CASSFRTSGGTDTQYF.

The CDR3 DNA follows: TGTGCCAGCAGCCGCTCGCGGGGGGCCACAGATACGCAGTATTTT. Amino acid sequence: CASSRSRGATDTQYF. The chain links TRBV7-3 to TRBJ2-3; 8 bases line up with TRBD2. Germline V gives CDR1 SGHTA, CDR2 FQGTGA. CDR3 length: 15 amino acids. V lost 5 bases, J lost 2 bases, and 6 bases stayed unmatched.